This T cell receptor beta chain was captured in a study of blood T cell repertoires in COVID-19. About the study: Acute and convalescent COVID-19 specimens originated in the United States, Italy and Spain. Sources were T cells, B-cell-depleted T cells, or PBMCs; the material itself was cDNA or gDNA.

The CDR3 contains 15 residues. V lost 7 bases to trimming and J lost 2 bases, with 17 bases between them. The germline V gene encodes CDR1 ENHRY and CDR2 SYGVKD. The table came from immunoSEQ multiplex PCR; TCRdb's copy has only in-frame clones and leaves some out. The top ten hold about 13% of the sample, which has 150,000 to 200,000 clones, over 75% seen once. The receptor was isolated from a man aged 50-60 years who had recovered from COVID-19. The sample was peripheral blood. The rearrangement links TRBV10-3 to TRBJ1-1; no reliable D call. CDR3 bases: TGTGCCATCAACCAAAATGGAGGGTATAACACTGAAGCTTTCTTT. Amino acids: CAINQNGGYNTEAFF.